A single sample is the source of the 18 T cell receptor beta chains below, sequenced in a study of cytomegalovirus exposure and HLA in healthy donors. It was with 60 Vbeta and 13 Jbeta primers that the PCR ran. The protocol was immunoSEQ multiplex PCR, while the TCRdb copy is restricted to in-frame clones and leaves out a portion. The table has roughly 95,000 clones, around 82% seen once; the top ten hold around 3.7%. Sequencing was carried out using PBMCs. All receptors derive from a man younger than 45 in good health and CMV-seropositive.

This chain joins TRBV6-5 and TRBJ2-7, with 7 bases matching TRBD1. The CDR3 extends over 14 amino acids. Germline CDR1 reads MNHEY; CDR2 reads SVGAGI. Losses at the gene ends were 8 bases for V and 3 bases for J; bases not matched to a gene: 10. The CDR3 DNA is TGTGCCAGCGGACCGGGACAGTCTTTCTACGAGCAGTACTTC. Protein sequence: CASGPGQSFYEQYF.

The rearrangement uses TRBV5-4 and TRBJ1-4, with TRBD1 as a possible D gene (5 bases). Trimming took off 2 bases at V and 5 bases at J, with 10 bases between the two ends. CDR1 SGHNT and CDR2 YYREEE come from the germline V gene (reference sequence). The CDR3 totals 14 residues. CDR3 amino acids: CASSLGTRNEKLFF. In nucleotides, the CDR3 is TGTGCCAGCAGCTTAGGGACTCGGAATGAAAAACTGTTTTTT. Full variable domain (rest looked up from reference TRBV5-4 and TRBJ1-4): ETGVTQSPTHLIKTRGQQVTLRCSSQSGHNTVSWYQQALGQGPQFIFQYYREEENGRGNFPPRFSGLQFPNYSSELNVNALELDDSALYLCASSLGTRNEKLFFGSGTQLSVL.

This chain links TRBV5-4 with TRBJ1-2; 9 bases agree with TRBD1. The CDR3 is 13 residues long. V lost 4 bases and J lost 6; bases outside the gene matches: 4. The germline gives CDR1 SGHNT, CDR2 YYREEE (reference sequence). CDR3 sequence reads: CASSLTGGNGYTF. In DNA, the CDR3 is TGTGCCAGCAGCCTAACAGGGGGCAATGGCTACACCTTC. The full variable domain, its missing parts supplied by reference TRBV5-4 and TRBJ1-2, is ETGVTQSPTHLIKTRGQQVTLRCSSQSGHNTVSWYQQALGQGPQFIFQYYREEENGRGNFPPRFSGLQFPNYSSELNVNALELDDSALYLCASSLTGGNGYTFGSGTRLTVV.

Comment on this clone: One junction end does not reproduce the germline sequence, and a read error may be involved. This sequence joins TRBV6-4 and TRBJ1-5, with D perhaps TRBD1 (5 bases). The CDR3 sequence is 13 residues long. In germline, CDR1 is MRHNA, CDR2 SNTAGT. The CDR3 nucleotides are TGTGCCAGCAGTGAGCAGGACAATCAACCCCAGCATTTT. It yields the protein CASSEQDNQPQHF.

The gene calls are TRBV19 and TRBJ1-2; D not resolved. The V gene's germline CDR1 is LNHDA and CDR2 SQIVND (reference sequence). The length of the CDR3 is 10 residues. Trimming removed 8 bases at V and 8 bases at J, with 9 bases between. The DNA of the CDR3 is TGTGCCAGTCGAGCGGGAGGCTACACCTTC. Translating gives CASRAGGYTF.

The CDR3 DNA reads as TGTGCCAGCGGACTAGTAAGTGATACGCAGTATTTT. Translated: CASGLVSDTQYF. V usage is TRBV5-4 and J usage is TRBJ2-3; 7 bases are a match to TRBD2. Trimming at V came to 7 bases and at J to 6 bases, leaving 5 bases not matched to a gene. In germline, CDR1 is SGHNT, CDR2 YYREEE (reference sequence). The CDR3 is 12 residues long. Drawing the rest from reference TRBV5-4 and TRBJ2-3, the complete variable domain is ETGVTQSPTHLIKTRGQQVTLRCSSQSGHNTVSWYQQALGQGPQFIFQYYREEENGRGNFPPRFSGLQFPNYSSELNVNALELDDSALYLCASGLVSDTQYFGPGTRLTVL.

The CDR3: CASSSGALNEKLFF. The CDR3 nucleotides are TGTGCCAGCAGTTCAGGGGCCCTTAATGAAAAACTGTTTTTT. This chain joins TRBV28 and TRBJ1-4; TRBD1 might be the D (6 bases). Trimming took 4 bases from V and 4 from J, leaving 10 bases between them. This CDR3 contains 14 residues. Germline assignment: CDR1 MDHEN and CDR2 SYDVKM.

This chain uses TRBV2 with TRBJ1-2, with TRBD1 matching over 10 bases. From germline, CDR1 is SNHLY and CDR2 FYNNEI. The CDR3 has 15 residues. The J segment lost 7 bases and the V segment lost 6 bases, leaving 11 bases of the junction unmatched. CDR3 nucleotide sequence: TGTGCCAGCAGGACTGGGACAGGGGATCAAGGTGGCTACACCTTC. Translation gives CASRTGTGDQGGYTF.

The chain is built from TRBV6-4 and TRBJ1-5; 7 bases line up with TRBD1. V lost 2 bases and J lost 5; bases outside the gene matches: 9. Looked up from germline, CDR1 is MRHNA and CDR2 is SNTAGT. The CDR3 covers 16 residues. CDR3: CASSDRKGANDQPQHF. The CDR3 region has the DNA TGTGCCAGCAGTGACCGAAAGGGGGCGAATGATCAGCCCCAGCATTTT.

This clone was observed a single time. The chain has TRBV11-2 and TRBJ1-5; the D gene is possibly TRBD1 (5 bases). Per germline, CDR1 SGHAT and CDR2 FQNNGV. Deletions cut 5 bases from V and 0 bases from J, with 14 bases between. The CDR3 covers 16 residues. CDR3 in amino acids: CASSPDGGYSNQPQHF. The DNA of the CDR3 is TGTGCCAGCAGCCCCGACGGGGGTTATAGCAATCAGCCCCAGCATTTT.

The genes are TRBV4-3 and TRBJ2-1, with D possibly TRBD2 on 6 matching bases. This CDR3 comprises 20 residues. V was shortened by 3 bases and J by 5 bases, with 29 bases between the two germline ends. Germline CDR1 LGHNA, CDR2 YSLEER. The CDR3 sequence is CASSQFGGLQAPSPHNEQFF. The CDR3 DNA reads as TGCGCCAGCAGCCAGTTTGGGGGACTGCAGGCCCCTTCTCCCCACAATGAGCAGTTCTTC.

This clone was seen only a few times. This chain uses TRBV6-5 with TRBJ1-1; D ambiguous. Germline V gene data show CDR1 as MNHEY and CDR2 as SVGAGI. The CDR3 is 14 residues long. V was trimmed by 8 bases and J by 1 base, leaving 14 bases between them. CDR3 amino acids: CASGNFGANTEAFF. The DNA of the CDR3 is TGTGCCAGCGGCAACTTCGGAGCGAACACTGAAGCTTTCTTT.

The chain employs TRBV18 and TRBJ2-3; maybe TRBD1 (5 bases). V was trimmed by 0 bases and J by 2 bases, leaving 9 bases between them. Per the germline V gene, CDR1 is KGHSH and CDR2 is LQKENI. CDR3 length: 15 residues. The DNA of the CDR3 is TGTGCCAGCTCACCACCCGACAGTTACACAGATACGCAGTATTTT. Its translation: CASSPPDSYTDTQYF. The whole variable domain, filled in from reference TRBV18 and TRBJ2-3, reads NAGVMQNPRHLVRRRGQEARLRCSPMKGHSHVYWYRQLPEEGLKFMVYLQKENIIDESGMPKERFSAEFPKEGPSILRIQQVVRGDSAAYFCASSPPDSYTDTQYFGPGTRLTVL.

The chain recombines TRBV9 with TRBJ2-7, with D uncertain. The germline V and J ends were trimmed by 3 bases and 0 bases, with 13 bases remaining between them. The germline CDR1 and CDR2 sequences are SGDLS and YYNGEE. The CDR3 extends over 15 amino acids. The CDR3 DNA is TGTGCCAGCAGCGCCGGCGGAGTAAGCTCCTACGAGCAGTACTTC. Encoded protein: CASSAGGVSSYEQYF.

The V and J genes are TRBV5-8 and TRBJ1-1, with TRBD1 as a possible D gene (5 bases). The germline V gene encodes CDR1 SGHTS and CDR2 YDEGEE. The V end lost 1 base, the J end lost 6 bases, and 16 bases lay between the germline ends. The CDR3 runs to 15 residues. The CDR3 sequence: CASSLSVGGSAEAFF. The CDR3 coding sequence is TGTGCCAGCAGCTTGTCGGTCGGGGGTTCCGCTGAAGCTTTCTTT.

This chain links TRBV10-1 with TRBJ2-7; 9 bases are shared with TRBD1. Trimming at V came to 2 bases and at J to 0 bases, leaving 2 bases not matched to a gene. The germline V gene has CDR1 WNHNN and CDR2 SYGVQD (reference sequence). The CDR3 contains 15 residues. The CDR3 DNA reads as TGCGCCAGCAGTGAGAACAGGGGGCTCTCCTACGAGCAGTACTTC. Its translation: CASSENRGLSYEQYF.

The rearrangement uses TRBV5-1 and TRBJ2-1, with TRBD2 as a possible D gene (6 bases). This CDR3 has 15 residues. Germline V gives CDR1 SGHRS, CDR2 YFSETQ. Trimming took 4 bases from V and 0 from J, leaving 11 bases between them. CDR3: CASSLAGISYNEQFF. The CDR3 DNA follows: TGCGCCAGCAGCCTTGCGGGGATCTCCTACAATGAGCAGTTCTTC.

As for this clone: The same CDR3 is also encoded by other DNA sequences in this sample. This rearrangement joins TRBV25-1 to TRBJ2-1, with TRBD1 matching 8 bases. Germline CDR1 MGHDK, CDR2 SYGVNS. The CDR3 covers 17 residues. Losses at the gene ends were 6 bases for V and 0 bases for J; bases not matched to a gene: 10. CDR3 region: CASRGQVGSDSYNEQFF. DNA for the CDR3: TGTGCCAGCAGGGGACAGGTTGGATCTGACTCCTACAATGAGCAGTTCTTC.